The table lists the clone carrying this TCR beta chain with a count of one. The data were produced by immunoSEQ multiplex PCR, yet TCRdb's version contains in-frame clones alone and is incomplete. The sample contains approximately 300,000 clones, around 86% of which appear only once. CDR1 and CDR2 from the germline V gene are MNHEY and SMNVEV (reference sequence). The CDR3 contains 14 residues. V was pared by 4 bases and J by 14 bases, with 11 bases of the junction left unmatched. This specimen comes from a study of blood T cell repertoires in COVID-19. The sequencing input was peripheral blood. The V gene is TRBV27, the J gene TRBJ1-6; 7 bases fit TRBD1. This clonotype originated in a woman between 50 and 59 years old with acute or convalescent COVID-19. The CDR3 sequence is CASSSGQVGYTLHF. CDR3 sequence (DNA): TGTGCCAGCAGTTCCGGACAGGTCGGCTACACCCTCCACTTT.